The 30 T cell receptor beta chains below all came from one sample that was sequenced in a study of cytomegalovirus exposure and HLA in healthy donors listed by TCRdb under 2017. Libraries came from the immunoSEQ multiplex PCR assay. For the multiplex PCR, a mixture combining 60 forward primers for TCR Vbeta segments and 13 reverse primers for TCR Jbeta segments was used. The table comes from immuneACCESS by way of TCRdb, which keeps in-frame sequences with V and J called. Part of the clones is missing from these tables; in studies checked, under half for an unresolved V gene and the rest for unknown reasons. This sample holds fewer than 130,000 clones; approximately 79% were observed only once. The ten largest make up 6.2% of the sample. The sequenced sample consisted of PBMCs. The origin of the receptors is a man aged 25 to 40 in good health and CMV-seropositive.

This chain links TRBV4-1 with TRBJ2-5; D unresolved. V was cut by 2 bases and J by 2 bases, with 9 bases left in between. The germline V gene encodes CDR1 MGHRA and CDR2 YSYEKL. CDR3 length: 14 amino acids. CDR3 coding DNA: TGCGCCAGCAGCCAATACACAGTACAAGAGACCCAGTACTTC. Its protein is CASSQYTVQETQYF.

The sample holds a few counts of this clone. The DNA for the CDR3 is TGTGCCAGCAGCGTCCAGGGGAAAGAGACCCAGTACTTC. Residues: CASSVQGKETQYF. This chain uses TRBV9 with TRBJ2-5, with D maybe TRBD1 (6 bases). Germline CDR1 reads SGDLS; CDR2 reads YYNGEE. V lost 2 bases to trimming and J lost 3 bases, with 8 bases between them. This CDR3 is 13 amino acids long. Drawing the rest from reference TRBV9 and TRBJ2-5, the complete variable domain is DSGVTQTPKHLITATGQRVTLRCSPRSGDLSVYWYQQSLDQGLQFLIQYYNGEERAKGNILERFSAQQFPDLHSELNLSSLELGDSALYFCASSVQGKETQYFGPGTRLLVL.

This rearrangement joins TRBV11-2 to TRBJ2-2; D ambiguous. Trimming cost V 3 bases and J 1 base, with 12 bases left between them. The CDR3 totals 16 residues. Germline loops: CDR1 SGHAT, CDR2 FQNNGV. The CDR3 DNA sequence: TGTGCCAGCAGCTTCTCTTGGGCAGTGAACACCGGGGAGCTGTTTTTT. Its protein product is CASSFSWAVNTGELFF.

The CDR3 nucleotides are TGTGCCACCAGCAGAGAAGGCGGTCGACCTAGCTCCTACAATGAGCAGTTCTTC. Protein sequence: CATSREGGRPSSYNEQFF. V and J are TRBV15 and TRBJ2-1; D uncertain. The CDR3 is made up of 18 amino acids. Germline V lookup: CDR1 LNHNV, CDR2 YYDKDF (reference sequence). The ends were cut back, 0 bases at V and 0 bases at J, with 15 bases in the middle.

The chain employs TRBV21-1 and TRBJ1-3. TRBV21-1 is marked as a pseudogene. The CDR3 length is 15 residues. As DNA, the CDR3 is TGTGCCAGCAGACGTAGAGAGCGCTCTGGAAACACCATATATTTT. This translates into CASRRRERSGNTIYF.

V gene TRBV9 combines with J gene TRBJ2-1, with a tentative D call TRBD2 (7 bases). The germline gives CDR1 SGDLS, CDR2 YYNGEE. The CDR3 spans 16 residues. V was shortened by 0 bases and J by 10 bases, with 20 bases between the two germline ends. The CDR3 reads CASSVALTAGAREQFF. DNA for the CDR3: TGTGCCAGCAGCGTAGCCCTCACGGCGGGGGCACGGGAGCAGTTCTTC.

Details on this clone: The identical CDR3 is also encoded by other nucleotide sequences in the sample. The chain uses TRBV2 and TRBJ2-7; maybe TRBD1 (5 bases). Between the trimmed V and J ends, which lost 7 bases and 3 bases, there was a span of 16 bases. The CDR3 is 14 residues long. Germline V lookup: CDR1 SNHLY, CDR2 FYNNEI. CDR3 loop: CASILRGLYYEQYF. The CDR3 DNA is TGTGCCAGCATCCTTAGGGGCCTATACTACGAGCAGTACTTC.

V is TRBV9 and J is TRBJ1-3, with D uncertain. V was clipped by 0 bases and J by 8 bases, with 15 bases between them. CDR1 is SGDLS and CDR2 is YYNGEE in the germline V gene. This CDR3 is built from 15 residues. CDR3 DNA: TGTGCCAGCAGCGTAGTAGGGCGCGCCGGGGACACCATATATTTT. Amino acid sequence: CASSVVGRAGDTIYF.

Comments on this clone: Other DNA sequences from this sample encode an identical CDR3 as well. V is TRBV7-5 and J is TRBJ1-6; the tabulated D call, TRBD1, remains unverified against the DNA. TRBV7-5 represents a pseudogene. The CDR3 covers 18 residues. CDR3 DNA: TGTGTCAGAAGCGCAGGGGTCGCTCCGAGCTCCTATAATTCCCCCCTCCACTTT. It yields the protein CVRSAGVAPSSYNSPLHF.

The V gene is TRBV7-2, the J gene TRBJ2-5; 9 bases align to TRBD2. Germline values: CDR1 SGHTA, CDR2 FQGNSA. The V segment lost 9 bases and the J segment 1 base; nucleotides outside the gene matches: 3. This CDR3 is built from 13 residues. CDR3 amino acids: CASSSGVQETQYF. The CDR3 coding sequence is TGTGCCAGTTCTAGCGGGGTCCAAGAGACCCAGTACTTC.

CDR3 sequence: CASSQGAFNYGYTF. The DNA of the CDR3 is TGCGCCAGCAGCCAAGGGGCGTTTAACTATGGCTACACCTTC. The rearrangement joins TRBV4-1 to TRBJ1-2; D is unresolved. The CDR3 length is 14 residues. V was cut by 1 base and J by 1 base, with 7 bases left in between. Germline-derived CDR1 and CDR2 are MGHRA and YSYEKL.

The rearrangement links TRBV19 to TRBJ1-2; D ambiguous. The CDR3 contains 13 residues. Trimming pared 0 bases from V and 6 bases from J, leaving 8 bases between. Looked up from germline, CDR1 is LNHDA and CDR2 is SQIVND (reference sequence). CDR3 residues: CASSIEGVHGYTF. The CDR3 bases are TGTGCCAGTAGTATAGAGGGCGTTCATGGCTACACCTTC.

The CDR3 loop is CASSVRTGLLNEQFF. The CDR3 nucleotides read TGTGCCAGCAGCGTCCGGACAGGGCTCCTAAATGAGCAGTTCTTC. This sequence joins TRBV9 and TRBJ2-1; 8 bases line up with TRBD1. This CDR3 comprises 15 residues. V lost 2 bases and J lost 7; bases outside the gene matches: 8. Germline CDR1 and CDR2: SGDLS and YYNGEE.

The V and J genes are TRBV27 and TRBJ2-3; TRBD1 might be the D (5 bases). Germline CDR1 reads MNHEY; CDR2 reads SMNVEV (reference sequence). The CDR3 runs to 14 residues. The V gene lost 4 bases and the J gene lost 10 bases, with 18 bases spanning the gap. This CDR3 is CASSSSGSGSAQYF. CDR3 DNA sequence: TGTGCCAGCAGTTCTTCAGGGTCCGGGTCTGCGCAGTATTTT.

This rearrangement joins TRBV6-6 to TRBJ2-7; D perhaps matches TRBD2 (5 bases). V was cut by 4 bases and J by 6 bases, with 10 bases left in between. Germline assignment: CDR1 MNHNY and CDR2 SVGAGI (reference sequence). The CDR3 has 12 amino acids. CDR3 in amino acids: CASSSPEGEQYF. The DNA of the CDR3 is TGTGCCAGCAGTTCCCCTGAGGGCGAGCAGTACTTC.

This chain uses TRBV27 with TRBJ2-7, with D possibly matching TRBD1 (6 bases). Trimming removed 6 bases from V and 1 base from J, with 13 bases in between. This CDR3 spans 14 amino acids. The V gene's germline CDR1 is MNHEY and CDR2 SMNVEV (reference sequence). Here the CDR3 reads CASRPLQGSYEQYF. DNA for the CDR3: TGTGCCAGCAGACCTCTACAGGGTTCCTACGAGCAGTACTTC.

The count of this clone is one. The sample contains more than one DNA sequence encoding this CDR3. The chain combines TRBV4-2 with TRBJ1-6; 8 nucleotides match TRBD1. The V gene's germline CDR1 is LGHNA and CDR2 YNFKEQ. The CDR3 loop spans 16 amino acids. J lost 7 bases, V lost 4 bases, and 9 bases had no gene match. The CDR3 nucleotides are TGTGCCAGCAGCCTATCGACAGGGGCCCCCAATTCACCCCTCCACTTT. This sequence encodes CASSLSTGAPNSPLHF.

Of note for this clone: Different DNA sequences within this sample yield the same CDR3. The genes are TRBV27 and TRBJ1-2; TRBD1 matches 8 bases. The CDR3 runs 14 residues. J gave up 2 bases and V 2 bases, and 1 base lay outside the gene matches. Germline V gene lookup returns CDR1 MNHEY and CDR2 SMNVEV (reference sequence). CDR3 bases: TGTGCCAGCAGTTTAGGACAGGGCAACTATGGCTACACCTTC. Residues: CASSLGQGNYGYTF.

The V and J genes are TRBV6-6 and TRBJ2-3, with D tentatively TRBD1 (5 bases). Germline CDR1 is MNHNY and CDR2 is SVGAGI (reference sequence). V shed 8 bases and J shed 4 bases, with 7 bases lying between them. The CDR3 runs to 11 residues. CDR3: CASLGADTQYF. The CDR3 DNA reads as TGTGCCAGCTTAGGGGCAGATACGCAGTATTTT.

The rearrangement joins TRBV30 to TRBJ1-3; D ambiguous. Germline V gene sequence: CDR1 GTSNPN, CDR2 SVGIG (reference sequence). This CDR3 has 16 amino acids. V gave up 3 bases and J gave up 0 bases, with 15 bases separating them. The CDR3 reads CAWSLLSGNSGNTIYF. CDR3 nucleotides: TGTGCCTGGAGCCTACTCTCCGGGAACTCTGGAAACACCATATATTTT. The full variable domain, its missing parts supplied by reference TRBV30 and TRBJ1-3, is SQTIHQWPATLVQPVGSPLSLECTVEGTSNPNLYWYRQAAGRGLQLLFYSVGIGQISSEVPQNLSASRPQDRQFILSSKKLLLSDSGFYLCAWSLLSGNSGNTIYFGEGSWLTVV.

V and J are TRBV21-1 and TRBJ2-5; no check of the table's D call, TRBD1, against the DNA was made. TRBV21-1 is a pseudogene. CDR3 length: 16 residues. CDR3 coding DNA: TGTGCCAGCAGCAGTGACCTAGGACAGCCACAAGAGACCCAGTACTTC. This encodes CASSSDLGQPQETQYF.

The rearrangement joins TRBV19 to TRBJ1-1; TRBD1 is a possible D gene (6 bases). Trimming took 7 bases from V and 5 from J, leaving 14 bases between them. Germline V lookup: CDR1 LNHDA, CDR2 SQIVND (reference sequence). The CDR3 is 13 amino acids. The CDR3 bases are TGTGCCAGTAACCAGTACAGGGCTACTGAAGCTTTCTTT. Its translation: CASNQYRATEAFF.

The rearrangement uses TRBV12-5 and TRBJ2-5; no clear D. Germline V gives CDR1 LGHNT, CDR2 FRNRAP. This CDR3 is built from 13 residues. V lost 7 bases and J 4 bases, leaving 13 bases between the germline ends. CDR3 DNA: TGTGCTAGTGCATGGCTGGGCGTAGAGACCCAGTACTTC. Amino acid sequence: CASAWLGVETQYF.

V and J are TRBV6-1 and TRBJ2-7; a possible D gene is TRBD1 (6 bases). Trimming pared 6 bases from V and 3 bases from J, leaving 18 bases between. Looked up from germline, CDR1 is MNHNS and CDR2 is SASEGT. The CDR3 has 15 residues. This CDR3 reads CASSRDQDSYYEQYF. Here the CDR3 DNA reads TGTGCCAGCAGCCGCGATCAGGACAGCTACTACGAGCAGTACTTC.

A few counts support this clone. The chain combines TRBV6-5 with TRBJ1-2; D call uncertain. The V end lost 0 bases, the J end lost 4 bases, and 6 bases lay between the germline ends. The CDR3 consists of 13 residues. The germline gives CDR1 MNHEY, CDR2 SVGAGI. In DNA, the CDR3 is TGTGCCAGCAGTTACTCGGTCGGCTATGGCTACACCTTC. Translating it yields CASSYSVGYGYTF.

The CDR3 protein is CASSSGRGGDEQFF. The CDR3 DNA sequence: TGTGCCAGCAGCTCGGGAAGGGGGGGGGATGAGCAGTTCTTC. V gene TRBV7-2 combines with J gene TRBJ2-1; a possible D gene is TRBD2 (7 bases). Trimming took 4 bases from V and 8 from J, leaving 15 bases between them. Germline-derived CDR1 and CDR2 are SGHTA and FQGNSA. The CDR3 has 14 amino acids.

This chain joins TRBV15 and TRBJ1-6; D ambiguous. There are 13 residues in the CDR3. Germline lookup yields CDR1 LNHNV and CDR2 YYDKDF (reference sequence). V lost 1 base, J lost 7 bases, and 5 bases lay in between. The CDR3 DNA is TGTGCCACCAGCAGAGGAGGGAATTCACCCCTCCACTTT. It translates to CATSRGGNSPLHF.

J is TRBJ1-1 and V is TRBV27, with 8 bases aligning to TRBD1. V trimming: 6 bases; J trimming: 7 bases; junction bases outside the gene matches: 10. Germline values: CDR1 MNHEY, CDR2 SMNVEV (reference sequence). This CDR3 is 14 amino acids long. CDR3 region: CASRRSGGGGEAFF. DNA of the CDR3: TGTGCCAGCAGAAGATCAGGGGGCGGAGGTGAAGCTTTCTTT.

V and J are TRBV25-1 and TRBJ2-7, with D perhaps matching TRBD2 (5 bases). The CDR3 covers 17 residues. In germline, CDR1 is MGHDK, CDR2 SYGVNS. Trimming pared 3 bases from V and 3 bases from J, leaving 21 bases between. The CDR3 DNA is TGTGCCAGCAGTGAGAAGTTGGAGGACCAGGCGGGCTACGAGCAGTACTTC. Residues: CASSEKLEDQAGYEQYF.

This clone was seen only a few times. The J gene is TRBJ1-1, the V gene TRBV4-1, with a weak D call TRBD1 (5 bases). The CDR3 totals 15 residues. CDR1 is MGHRA, CDR2 YSYEKL, per germline. Trimming took off 0 bases at V and 4 bases at J, with 12 bases between the two ends. CDR3 loop: CASSQEPGVSTEAFF. CDR3 nucleotide sequence: TGCGCCAGCAGCCAAGAACCGGGGGTTAGCACTGAAGCTTTCTTT.